The clone carrying this T cell receptor beta chain was counted only a few times. As yet, its antigen is unknown. The assay, immunoSEQ v3.0, was run at survey level. Assay used: immunoSEQ multiplex PCR; TCRdb lists only in-frame clones, some missing. Counted here are tens of thousands of clones, approximately 82% occurring once; the ten biggest clones make up over 8.5%. The source of the sample is a study of long-term antiretroviral therapy in people with HIV. V lost 5 bases and J 2 bases, leaving 10 bases between the germline ends. The CDR3 contains 13 residues. CDR1 is SEHNR, CDR2 FQNEAQ, per germline (reference sequence). Study conclusions and caveats: Versus controls, repertoires in people with HIV had narrower CDR3 length ranges. Missing from the dataset were any data on ART adherence, viral resistance or therapy changes.

Participants who had HIV were, without exception, treated in the United States. Sequencing used unsorted PBMCs, obtained about 2.4 years after starting antiretroviral therapy. The chain uses TRBV7-9 and TRBJ2-7; D gene unclear. This sequence was found in a man aged 40-49 years with HIV. The CDR3 DNA sequence: TGTGCCAGCAGCGGGTCCTCTCCCTACGAGCAGTACTTC. Encoded protein: CASSGSSPYEQYF.